This entry lists 9 T cell receptor beta chains sequenced from one sample in a study of graft-versus-host responses after intestinal transplantation. The protocol was immunoSEQ multiplex PCR, while the TCRdb copy is restricted to in-frame clones and leaves out a portion. The sample carries 95,000 to 110,000 clones, approximately 86% recorded once. Their target antigens are unknown. The specimen was unstimulated CD4+ T cells sorted from spleen or lymph node cells, collected before transplant. The receptors shown here come from a human donor who was the organ donor for an intestinal transplant.

The chain employs TRBV21-1 and TRBJ2-3; the D call of TRBD2 is as the table states it, not checked on the DNA. TRBV21-1 constitutes a pseudogene. The CDR3 sequence is 14 residues long. The CDR3 nucleotides read TGTGCCAGCAGCCCCCCAGACGGGACAGATACGCAGTATTTT. Translated: CASSPPDGTDTQYF.

V gene TRBV18 combines with J gene TRBJ2-7; 7 nucleotides match TRBD1. The CDR3 covers 13 residues. The germline gives CDR1 KGHSH, CDR2 LQKENI. The J segment lost 2 bases and the V segment lost 2 bases, leaving 0 bases of the junction unmatched. The CDR3 loop reads CASSPGTAYEQYF. Here the CDR3 DNA reads TGTGCCAGCTCACCAGGGACAGCCTACGAGCAGTACTTC.

The chain carries TRBV29-1 and TRBJ1-1; the match to TRBD1 covers 8 bases. CDR3 length: 14 amino acids. The germline V gene encodes CDR1 SQVTM and CDR2 ANQGSEA. Losses at the gene ends were 6 bases for V and 4 bases for J; bases not matched to a gene: 10. CDR3 nucleotides: TGCAGCGTCGGAACCGGGACAGGTCGCACTGAAGCTTTCTTT. It yields the protein CSVGTGTGRTEAFF.

The chain employs TRBV7-2 and TRBJ2-3; D might be TRBD1 (6 bases). The germline gives CDR1 SGHTA, CDR2 FQGNSA. The CDR3 spans 14 residues. V was clipped by 3 bases and J by 5 bases, with 12 bases between them. The CDR3 DNA follows: TGTGCCAGCAGCTTCTATTACAGGGTAGATACGCAGTATTTT. This gives the protein CASSFYYRVDTQYF.

V is TRBV9 and J is TRBJ1-5; D possibly corresponds to TRBD1 (6 bases). The germline CDR1 and CDR2 sequences are SGDLS and YYNGEE. V was shortened by 3 bases and J by 1 base, with 20 bases between the two germline ends. The length of the CDR3 is 18 residues. CDR3 in DNA: TGTGCCAGCAGCGAATCACTCAGGGGTCAGGAGAGCAATCAGCCCCAGCATTTT. It codes for CASSESLRGQESNQPQHF. The variable domain in full, with the rest retrieved from reference TRBV9 and TRBJ1-5, is DSGVTQTPKHLITATGQRVTLRCSPRSGDLSVYWYQQSLDQGLQFLIQYYNGEERAKGNILERFSAQQFPDLHSELNLSSLELGDSALYFCASSESLRGQESNQPQHFGDGTRLSIL.

V is TRBV6-5 and J is TRBJ1-1; 8 bases fit TRBD1. The CDR3 is 13 residues long. V shed 6 bases and J 1 base; nucleotides not matched to a gene: 1. Germline V gene data show CDR1 as MNHEY and CDR2 as SVGAGI. CDR3 sequence (DNA): TGTGCCAGCAGAACAGGGGGGAACACTGAAGCTTTCTTT. This sequence encodes CASRTGGNTEAFF.

The rearrangement uses TRBV11-3 and TRBJ2-1; no firm D call. Germline CDR1 and CDR2: SGHNT and YENEEA. This CDR3 has 14 residues. V lost 1 base and J lost 1, with 5 bases in between. CDR3 DNA: TGTGCCAGCAGCTTAGCGCGGTCCTACAATGAGCAGTTCTTC. It yields the protein CASSLARSYNEQFF.

The chain combines TRBV6-5 with TRBJ2-3, with D hard to call. Germline loops: CDR1 MNHEY, CDR2 SVGAGI. This CDR3 region has 12 residues. The V end lost 4 bases, the J end lost 7 bases, and 9 bases lay between the germline ends. This chain's CDR3 is CASSSSPYTQYF. DNA of the CDR3: TGTGCCAGCAGTTCGTCCCCGTATACGCAGTATTTT.

The chain couples TRBV5-1 to TRBJ2-2; no reliable D call. Germline-derived CDR1 and CDR2 are SGHRS and YFSETQ. There are 13 residues in the CDR3. Trimming removed 0 bases from V and 5 bases from J, with 5 bases in between. The CDR3 DNA sequence: TGCGCCAGCAGCTTGGAGTATACCGGGGAGCTGTTTTTT. This gives the protein CASSLEYTGELFF.